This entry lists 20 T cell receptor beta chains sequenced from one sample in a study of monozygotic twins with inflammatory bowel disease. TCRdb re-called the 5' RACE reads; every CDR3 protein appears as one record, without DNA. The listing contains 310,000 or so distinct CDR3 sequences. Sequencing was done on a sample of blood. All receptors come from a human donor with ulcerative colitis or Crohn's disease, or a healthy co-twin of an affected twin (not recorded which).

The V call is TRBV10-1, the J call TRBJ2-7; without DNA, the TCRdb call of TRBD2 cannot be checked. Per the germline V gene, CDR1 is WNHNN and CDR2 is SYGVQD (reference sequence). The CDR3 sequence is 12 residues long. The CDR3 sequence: CASSAQSGEQYF.

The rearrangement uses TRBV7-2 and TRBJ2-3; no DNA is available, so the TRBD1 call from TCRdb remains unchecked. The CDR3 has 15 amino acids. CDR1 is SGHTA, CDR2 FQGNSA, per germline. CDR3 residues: CASSFDRGSADTQYF.

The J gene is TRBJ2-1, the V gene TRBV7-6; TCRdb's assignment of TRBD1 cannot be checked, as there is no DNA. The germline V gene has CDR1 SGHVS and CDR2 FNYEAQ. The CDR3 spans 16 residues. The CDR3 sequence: CASSLYGTGSRSEQFF. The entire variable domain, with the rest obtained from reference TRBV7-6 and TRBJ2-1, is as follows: GAGVSQSPRYKVTKRGQDVALRCDPISGHVSLYWYRQALGQGPEFLTYFNYEAQQDKSGLPNDRFSAERPEGSISTLTIQRTEQRDSAMYRCASSLYGTGSRSEQFFGPGTRLTVL.

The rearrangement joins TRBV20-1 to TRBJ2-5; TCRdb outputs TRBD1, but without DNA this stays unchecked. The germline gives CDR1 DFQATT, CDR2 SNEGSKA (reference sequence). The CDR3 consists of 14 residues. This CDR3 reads CSASGRGLYETQYF.

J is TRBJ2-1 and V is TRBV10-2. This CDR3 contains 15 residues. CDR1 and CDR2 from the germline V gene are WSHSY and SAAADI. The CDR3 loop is CASNEWGDSYNEQFF.

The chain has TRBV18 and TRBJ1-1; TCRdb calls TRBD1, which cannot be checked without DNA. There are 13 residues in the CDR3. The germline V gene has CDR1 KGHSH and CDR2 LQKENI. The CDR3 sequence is CASSPPTGDEAFF.

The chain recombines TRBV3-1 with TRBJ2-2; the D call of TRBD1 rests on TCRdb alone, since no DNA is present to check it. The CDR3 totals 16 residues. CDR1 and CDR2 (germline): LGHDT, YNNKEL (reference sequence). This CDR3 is CASSPLDRGYTGELFF.

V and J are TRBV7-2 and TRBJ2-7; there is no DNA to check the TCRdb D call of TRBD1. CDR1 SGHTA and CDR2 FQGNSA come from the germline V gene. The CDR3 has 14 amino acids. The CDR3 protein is CASSVIRTAYEQYF.

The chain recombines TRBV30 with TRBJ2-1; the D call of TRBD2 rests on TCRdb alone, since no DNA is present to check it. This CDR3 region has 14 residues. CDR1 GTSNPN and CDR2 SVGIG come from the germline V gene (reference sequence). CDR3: CAWSAGGNFNEQFF.

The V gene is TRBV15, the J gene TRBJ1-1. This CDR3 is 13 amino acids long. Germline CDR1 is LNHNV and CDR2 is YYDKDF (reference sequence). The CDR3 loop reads CATSREKAVEAFF.

This chain's CDR3 is CASSTHGSPSEQYF. The genes are TRBV27 and TRBJ2-7. The CDR3 extends over 14 amino acids. Germline V CDR1 and CDR2: MNHEY, SMNVEV (reference sequence).

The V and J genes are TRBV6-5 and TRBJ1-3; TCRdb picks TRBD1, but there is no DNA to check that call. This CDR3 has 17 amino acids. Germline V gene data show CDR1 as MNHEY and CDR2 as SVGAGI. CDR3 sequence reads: CASRTRQETASGNTIYF.

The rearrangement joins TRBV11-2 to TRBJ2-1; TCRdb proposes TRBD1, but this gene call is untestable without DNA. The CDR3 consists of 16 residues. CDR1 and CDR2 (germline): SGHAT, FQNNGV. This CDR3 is CASSSLGGTVYNEQFF.

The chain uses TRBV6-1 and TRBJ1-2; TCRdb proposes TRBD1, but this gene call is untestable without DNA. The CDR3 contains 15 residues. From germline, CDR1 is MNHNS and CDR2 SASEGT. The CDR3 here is CASSVQGINNYGYTF.

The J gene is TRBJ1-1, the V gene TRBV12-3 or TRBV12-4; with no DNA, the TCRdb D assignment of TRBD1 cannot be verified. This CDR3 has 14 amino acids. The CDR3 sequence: CASSKVGGSTEAFF.

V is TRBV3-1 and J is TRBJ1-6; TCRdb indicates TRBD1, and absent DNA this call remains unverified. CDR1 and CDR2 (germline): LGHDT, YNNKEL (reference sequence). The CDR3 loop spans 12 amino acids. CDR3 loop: CASSRRPSPLHF.

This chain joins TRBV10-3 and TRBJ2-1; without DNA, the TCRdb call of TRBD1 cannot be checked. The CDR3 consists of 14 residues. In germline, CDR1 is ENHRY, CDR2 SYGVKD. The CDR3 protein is CAIRGTGDYNEQFF.

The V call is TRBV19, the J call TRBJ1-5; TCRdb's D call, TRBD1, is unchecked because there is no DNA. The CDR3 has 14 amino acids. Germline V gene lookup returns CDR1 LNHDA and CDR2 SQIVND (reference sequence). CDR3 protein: CASSIPRGNQPQHF.

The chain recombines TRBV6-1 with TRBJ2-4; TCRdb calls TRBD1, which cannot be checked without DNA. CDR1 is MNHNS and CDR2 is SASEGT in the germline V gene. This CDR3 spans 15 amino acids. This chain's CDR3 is CASSELDRGLYIQYF.

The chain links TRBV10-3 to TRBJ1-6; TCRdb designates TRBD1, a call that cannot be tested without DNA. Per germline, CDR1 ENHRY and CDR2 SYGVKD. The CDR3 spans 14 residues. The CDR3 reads CAISDNGGNSPLHF.